Listed below are T cell receptor beta chains from one sample, sequenced in a study of cytomegalovirus exposure and HLA in healthy donors. Some clones are missing from TCRdb's copy, which holds only in-frame ones; the method was immunoSEQ multiplex PCR. The repertoire holds approximately 100,000 clones, with around 80% as singletons. Sequenced input: PBMCs. The receptors were sampled from a female donor in good health and CMV-seropositive. Both conserved end residues are part of each CDR3. A D gene is named only where the DNA matches it firmly. Clone size appears in some rows only: once, few, many, or a class for an expanded clone.

J: TRBJ2-7
size: NA
D: TRBD1
V: TRBV13
DNA: TGTGCCAGCAGCGACGGGACAGGGGGGGACGAGCAGTACTTC
CDR3: CASSDGTGGDEQYF

J: TRBJ1-3
size: NA
D: NA
V: TRBV4-2
DNA: TGTGCCAGCAGCCAAAGGGGCTCTGGAAACACCATATATTTT
CDR3: CASSQRGSGNTIYF

J: TRBJ2-7
size: NA
D: TRBD1
V: TRBV25-1
DNA: TGTGCCAGCAGTGGGAAACAGGGGGCACCCCCCTACGAGCAGTACTTC
CDR3: CASSGKQGAPPYEQYF

J: TRBJ1-1
size: NA
D: NA
V: TRBV2
DNA: TGTGCCAGCAGGAAAGACAGCCCCATGAACACTGAAGCTTTCTTT
CDR3: CASRKDSPMNTEAFF

J: TRBJ1-4
size: NA
D: TRBD1
V: TRBV6-1
DNA: TGTGCCAGCAACCTAGGGGGCTCAGGTGAAAAACTGTTTTTT
CDR3: CASNLGGSGEKLFF

J: TRBJ2-7
size: NA
D: TRBD2
V: TRBV10-1
DNA: TGCGCCAGCAGTGCCTACCCCGGGACTAGCGGCGAGCAGTACTTC
CDR3: CASSAYPGTSGEQYF

J: TRBJ1-5
size: NA
D: TRBD1
V: TRBV10-2
DNA: TGCGCCAGCAGTGAACAGGGGGTCCAGCCCCAGCATTTT
CDR3: CASSEQGVQPQHF

J: TRBJ2-7
size: NA
D: NA
V: TRBV28
DNA: TGTGCCAGCAGTTCCCCCGTCGATTTAGGCGGTCACTACGAGCAGTACTTC
CDR3: CASSSPVDLGGHYEQYF

J: TRBJ2-1
size: NA
D: NA
V: TRBV19
DNA: TGTGCCAGTAGTCAAAGCCACAGGATCTCCTACAATGAGCAGTTCTTC
CDR3: CASSQSHRISYNEQFF

J: TRBJ2-1
size: once
D: TRBD2
V: TRBV19
DNA: TGTGCCGCCCGGGGACTACGCAACAATGAGCAGTTCTTC
CDR3: CAARGLRNNEQFF

J: TRBJ1-4
size: NA
D: TRBD1
V: TRBV27
DNA: TGTGCCAGCAGTTTACGAGGGACAGGGGTCGAAAAACTGTTTTTT
CDR3: CASSLRGTGVEKLFF

J: TRBJ2-3
size: few
D: NA
V: TRBV5-5
DNA: TGTGCCAGCAGCTCCGTGGGCTACACAGATACGCAGTATTTT
CDR3: CASSSVGYTDTQYF

J: TRBJ2-5
size: NA
D: TRBD2
V: TRBV6-1
DNA: TGTGCCAGCAAACCAGCGGGGGAGGAGACCCAGTACTTC
CDR3: CASKPAGEETQYF

J: TRBJ2-7
size: NA
D: TRBD1
V: TRBV4-3
DNA: TGCGCCAGCAGCCAAGCCTGGACAGGGGGGTCCTACGAGCAGTACTTC
CDR3: CASSQAWTGGSYEQYF

J: TRBJ2-5
size: NA
D: TRBD1
V: TRBV7-8
DNA: TGTGCCAGCAGCTTAGCTAGGGACAGGGGCGAGACCCAGTACTTC
CDR3: CASSLARDRGETQYF

J: TRBJ1-5
size: NA
D: NA
V: TRBV4-3
DNA: TGCGCCAGCAGCCAAGATGGGCAGATCCATCAGCCCCAGCATTTT
CDR3: CASSQDGQIHQPQHF

J: TRBJ2-1
size: NA
D: NA
V: TRBV5-4
DNA: TGTGCCAGCAGCTTGCCAGGGTTCCCCTACAATGAGCAGTTCTTC
CDR3: CASSLPGFPYNEQFF

J: TRBJ2-5
size: NA
D: TRBD2
V: TRBV9
DNA: TGTGCCAGCAGCGTAGCTGTCGGGGAGGGGCAAGAGACCCAGTACTTC
CDR3: CASSVAVGEGQETQYF

J: TRBJ2-7
size: NA
D: TRBD2
V: TRBV5-1
DNA: TGCGCCAGCAGCTTGAGGGCTAGCGGAGGGTTAAGCTCCTACGAGCAGTACTTC
CDR3: CASSLRASGGLSSYEQYF

J: TRBJ2-3
size: NA
D: TRBD2
V: TRBV2
DNA: TGTGCCAGCAGTGGCGCGGGAGGAAACACAGATACGCAGTATTTT
CDR3: CASSGAGGNTDTQYF

J: TRBJ1-5
size: NA
D: NA
V: TRBV27
DNA: TGTGCCAGCAGTGGAAGGGGAAGGGGAAATCAGCCCCAGCATTTT
CDR3: CASSGRGRGNQPQHF

J: TRBJ1-4
size: NA
D: NA
V: TRBV7-8
DNA: TGTGCCAGCAGCTTAAACTTCGAGGGTCCCTTATCGTGGGGTGAAAAACTGTTTTTT
CDR3: CASSLNFEGPLSWGEKLFF

J: TRBJ2-1
size: few
D: TRBD2
V: TRBV5-1
DNA: TGCGCCAGCAGCCCCGGGGGGACGAGCTCCTACAATGAGCAGTTCTTC
CDR3: CASSPGGTSSYNEQFF

J: TRBJ2-7
size: few
D: TRBD2
V: TRBV11-3
DNA: TGTGCCAGCAGCTCCGGCCTAGCGGGGGAGCAGTACTTC
CDR3: CASSSGLAGEQYF

J: TRBJ1-5
size: NA
D: TRBD1
V: TRBV7-2
DNA: TGTGCCAGCAGCCCAACCGGACAGGGCGGTCAGCCCCAGCATTTT
CDR3: CASSPTGQGGQPQHF

J: TRBJ2-5
size: NA
D: NA
V: TRBV2
DNA: TGTGCCAGTCTCGGAGGCCAAGAGACCCAGTACTTC
CDR3: CASLGGQETQYF

J: TRBJ1-4
size: NA
D: TRBD1
V: TRBV29-1
DNA: TGCAGCGTCGACAGGGGGCAGGGTAATGAAAAACTGTTTTTT
CDR3: CSVDRGQGNEKLFF

J: TRBJ2-1
size: NA
D: TRBD2
V: TRBV5-1
DNA: TGCGCCAGCAGCTACTACCCAGCGGGGGAGACCTACAATGAGCAGTTCTTC
CDR3: CASSYYPAGETYNEQFF

J: TRBJ1-5
size: NA
D: TRBD1
V: TRBV5-4
DNA: TGTGCCAGCAGCTTACAGGGGGCTCGAGGTCAGCCCCAGCATTTT
CDR3: CASSLQGARGQPQHF

J: TRBJ1-1
size: few
D: TRBD1
V: TRBV7-2
DNA: TGTGCCAGCAGCTTCCAACAGGGGCGGGGAGGCACTGAAGCTTTCTTT
CDR3: CASSFQQGRGGTEAFF

J: TRBJ1-1
size: NA
D: TRBD1
V: TRBV19
DNA: TGTGCCAGTAGATCGACAGGGGGGAACACTGAAGCTTTCTTT
CDR3: CASRSTGGNTEAFF

J: TRBJ1-1
size: NA
D: TRBD1
V: TRBV6-5
DNA: TGTGCCAGCAGTCCCCGACAGGGGGTGAGGACTGAAGCTTTCTTT
CDR3: CASSPRQGVRTEAFF

J: TRBJ2-3
size: few
D: NA
V: TRBV7-2
DNA: TGTGCCAGCAGCTTAGTGGTGACGGGAAGCACAGATACGCAGTATTTT
CDR3: CASSLVVTGSTDTQYF